These T cell receptor beta chains were read from a single sample in a study of shared T cell receptors in the human thymus. TCRdb's table, derived via immunoSEQ multiplex PCR, lists solely in-frame clones and lacks some. The sample consists of around 65,000 clones, more than 90% of them appearing once. The sample was thymocytes. The origin of the receptors is a human donor. CDR3s include the opening cysteine and the closing phenylalanine or tryptophan. A D gene is named only where the DNA matches it firmly. Clone size, where shown, is once, few, many, or a class for clones that have expanded.

J gene: TRBJ2-1
clone size: -
D gene: TRBD2
V gene: TRBV27
CDR3 protein: CASSPSGVAGYLRGYNEQFF
CDR3 DNA: TGTGCCAGCAGTCCCTCGGGGGTAGCGGGGTATCTTAGGGGATACAATGAGCAGTTCTTC

J gene: TRBJ1-4
clone size: -
D gene: -
V gene: TRBV5-1
CDR3 protein: CASSRRLGEKLFF
CDR3 DNA: TGCGCCAGCAGCCGCCGCTTGGGTGAAAAACTGTTTTTT

J gene: TRBJ2-5
clone size: -
D gene: -
V gene: TRBV9
CDR3 protein: CASSVGGVSGETQYF
CDR3 DNA: TGTGCCAGCAGCGTAGGAGGGGTATCGGGGGAGACCCAGTACTTC

J gene: TRBJ2-3
clone size: -
D gene: TRBD2
V gene: TRBV4-2
CDR3 protein: CASSQEAPSGDLGTDTQYF
CDR3 DNA: TGTGCCAGCAGCCAAGAAGCTCCTAGCGGGGACCTAGGCACAGATACGCAGTATTTT

J gene: TRBJ1-3
clone size: -
D gene: TRBD1
V gene: TRBV5-1
CDR3 protein: CASSLARGPGNTIYF
CDR3 DNA: TGCGCCAGCAGCTTGGCCAGGGGGCCTGGAAACACCATATATTTT

J gene: TRBJ2-5
clone size: -
D gene: TRBD1
V gene: TRBV5-1
CDR3 protein: CASHLDRTQTQYF
CDR3 DNA: TGCGCCAGCCACTTGGACAGGACACAGACCCAGTACTTC

J gene: TRBJ1-2
clone size: -
D gene: -
V gene: TRBV7-9
CDR3 protein: CASSLRGEVYGYTF
CDR3 DNA: TGTGCCAGCAGCTTAAGGGGAGAAGTATATGGCTACACCTTC

J gene: TRBJ1-6
clone size: few
D gene: -
V gene: TRBV4-2
CDR3 protein: CASSQDGDGNSPLHF
CDR3 DNA: TGTGCCAGCAGCCAAGATGGGGACGGTAATTCACCCCTCCACTTT

J gene: TRBJ1-1
clone size: -
D gene: -
V gene: TRBV15
CDR3 protein: CATSRDWGVRGTEAFF
CDR3 DNA: TGTGCCACCAGCAGAGATTGGGGCGTTCGAGGAACTGAAGCTTTCTTT

J gene: TRBJ1-4
clone size: -
D gene: TRBD1
V gene: TRBV2
CDR3 protein: CASSLNRGPTNEKLFF
CDR3 DNA: TGTGCCAGCAGTTTGAACAGGGGCCCAACTAATGAAAAACTGTTTTTT

J gene: TRBJ1-2
clone size: -
D gene: -
V gene: TRBV11-2
CDR3 protein: CASSQVRSGRQQNYGYTF
CDR3 DNA: TGTGCCAGCAGTCAAGTAAGGTCAGGGAGACAGCAAAACTATGGCTACACCTTC

J gene: TRBJ2-7
clone size: -
D gene: -
V gene: TRBV15
CDR3 protein: CATSRDHENLYEQYF
CDR3 DNA: TGTGCCACCAGCAGAGATCATGAGAATCTCTACGAGCAGTACTTC

J gene: TRBJ2-2
clone size: -
D gene: -
V gene: TRBV29-1
CDR3 protein: CSARPPMGAGELFF
CDR3 DNA: TGCAGCGCTAGGCCCCCAATGGGCGCCGGGGAGCTGTTTTTT

J gene: TRBJ1-2
clone size: -
D gene: -
V gene: TRBV25-1
CDR3 protein: CASSDFNGYTF
CDR3 DNA: TGTGCCAGCAGTGATTTTAATGGCTACACCTTC

J gene: TRBJ1-5
clone size: once
D gene: TRBD1
V gene: TRBV28
CDR3 protein: CASSLVRQGGPHSNQPQHF
CDR3 DNA: TGTGCCAGCAGTTTGGTTAGACAGGGAGGCCCTCATAGCAATCAGCCCCAGCATTTT

J gene: TRBJ2-7
clone size: -
D gene: -
V gene: TRBV29-1
CDR3 protein: CSVADKEQYF
CDR3 DNA: TGCAGCGTTGCCGATAAAGAGCAGTACTTC

J gene: TRBJ1-1
clone size: few
D gene: -
V gene: TRBV27
CDR3 protein: CASSGRGRRDTEAFF
CDR3 DNA: TGTGCCAGCAGTGGACGGGGGCGCAGGGACACTGAAGCTTTCTTT

J gene: TRBJ1-2
clone size: -
D gene: -
V gene: TRBV7-9
CDR3 protein: CASSLAGQLNGYTF
CDR3 DNA: TGTGCCAGCAGCTTAGCTGGACAGCTCAATGGCTACACCTTC

J gene: TRBJ1-1
clone size: -
D gene: TRBD1
V gene: TRBV7-3
CDR3 protein: CASSLRDRGLDTEAFF
CDR3 DNA: TGTGCCAGCAGCTTAAGGGACAGGGGGCTGGACACTGAAGCTTTCTTT

J gene: TRBJ1-1
clone size: -
D gene: -
V gene: TRBV6-1
CDR3 protein: CASSDFRGEGNTEAFF
CDR3 DNA: TGTGCCAGCAGTGACTTCCGAGGAGAGGGGAACACTGAAGCTTTCTTT

J gene: TRBJ2-5
clone size: -
D gene: -
V gene: TRBV25-1
CDR3 protein: CASSRQGILETQYF
CDR3 DNA: TGTGCCAGCAGTCGCCAGGGGATACTCGAGACCCAGTACTTC

J gene: TRBJ1-6
clone size: -
D gene: -
V gene: TRBV28
CDR3 protein: CASTALWSSYNSPLHF
CDR3 DNA: TGTGCCAGCACCGCCCTATGGAGCTCCTATAATTCACCCCTCCACTTT

J gene: TRBJ1-1
clone size: -
D gene: -
V gene: TRBV19
CDR3 protein: CASSISPVRATSRTEAFF
CDR3 DNA: TGTGCCAGTAGTATTTCCCCAGTCCGGGCGACGAGTAGGACTGAAGCTTTCTTT

J gene: TRBJ1-2
clone size: -
D gene: -
V gene: TRBV5-4
CDR3 protein: CASSNRRAEATYGYTF
CDR3 DNA: TGTGCCAGCTCAAACCGGAGGGCGGAAGCTACTTATGGCTACACCTTC

J gene: TRBJ1-1
clone size: once
D gene: TRBD1
V gene: TRBV5-5
CDR3 protein: CASSLRDRVGEAFF
CDR3 DNA: TGTGCCAGCAGCTTACGGGACAGGGTAGGTGAAGCTTTCTTT

J gene: TRBJ1-5
clone size: -
D gene: -
V gene: TRBV5-1
CDR3 protein: CASRTGAERDNQPQHF
CDR3 DNA: TGCGCCAGCAGAACCGGGGCGGAGAGGGACAATCAGCCCCAGCATTTT

J gene: TRBJ2-1
clone size: -
D gene: -
V gene: TRBV7-3
CDR3 protein: CASSFRPGSSYNEQFF
CDR3 DNA: TGTGCCAGCAGCTTCCGTCCCGGAAGCTCCTACAATGAGCAGTTCTTC

J gene: TRBJ2-1
clone size: -
D gene: -
V gene: TRBV18
CDR3 protein: CASSRGKVAPNEQFF
CDR3 DNA: TGTGCCAGCTCACGCGGAAAGGTTGCCCCCAATGAGCAGTTCTTC

J gene: TRBJ2-1
clone size: -
D gene: -
V gene: TRBV2
CDR3 protein: CASSHFHEQFF
CDR3 DNA: TGTGCCAGCAGCCACTTCCATGAGCAGTTCTTC

J gene: TRBJ2-7
clone size: once
D gene: TRBD1
V gene: TRBV19
CDR3 protein: CASESKTGQGLYEQYF
CDR3 DNA: TGTGCCAGTGAAAGTAAGACGGGACAGGGGCTCTACGAGCAGTACTTC

J gene: TRBJ2-7
clone size: -
D gene: TRBD1
V gene: TRBV15
CDR3 protein: CATSREGPSGTGAYEQYF
CDR3 DNA: TGTGCCACCAGCAGAGAGGGGCCGTCCGGGACAGGGGCCTACGAGCAGTACTTC